This T cell receptor beta chain comes out of a study of response to subunit inactivated influenza vaccine. This clonotype came up a few times. Antigen: not known. Overall study findings and caveats: Authors suggested each seasonal influenza vaccination recruits few new T cells.

Via MiXCR, TCRdb re-called the RT-PCR reads, giving one row per CDR3 protein. Found here are around 760,000 distinct CDR3 sequences, about 14% of them singletons; the top ten hold 6.5% to 8.5%. V was pared by 5 bases and J by 3 bases, with 5 bases between. Per the germline V gene, CDR1 is LNHDA and CDR2 is SQIVND (reference sequence). The CDR3 is made up of 12 amino acids. This receptor was taken from a man aged 50 to 60 who received an inactivated influenza vaccine. The sequenced sample was PBMCs from blood, obtained 14 days before vaccination. The chain has TRBV19 and TRBJ1-5; the D gene is possibly TRBD1 (5 bases). The CDR3 DNA reads as TGTGCCAGTAGTGGGGCCAATCAGCCCCAGCATTTT. Translating it yields CASSGANQPQHF.